This T cell receptor (beta chain) is drawn from a study of identical twins. Whole-study findings and limits: The models gave estimates that fell short of the out-of-frame TCR alpha sharing seen in monozygotic twins.

Everyone who donated was a healthy Caucasian. There are a few counts of this clonotype. What it recognizes is unknown. Unique molecular identifiers were present on the cDNA, which also gained a universal primer site by template switching. TCRdb re-called the 5' RACE reads with MiXCR, one entry per CDR3 protein. The table includes approximately 220,000 distinct CDR3 sequences, approximately 6.8% detected once. CDR1 and CDR2 (germline): LGHNA, YNFKEQ. With V trimmed by 0 bases and J by 1 base, 9 bases remained unmatched. The CDR3 is made up of 18 amino acids. The sample was also linked to a second study, of yellow fever vaccine responses in identical twins.

The V gene is TRBV4-2, the J gene TRBJ2-3; TRBD2 matches at 8 bases. The sequence derives from a woman in her late teens or twenties in good health. The material sequenced was CD8+ T cells sorted from blood. The CDR3 reads CASSQDSPRTSRTDTQYF. DNA of the CDR3: TGTGCCAGCAGCCAAGACTCTCCCCGGACTAGCCGCACAGATACGCAGTATTTT.